The 28 T cell receptor beta chains in this list originate from one sample, sequenced in a study of cytomegalovirus exposure and HLA in healthy donors. Use of 60 Vbeta and 13 Jbeta primers characterized the PCR. Profiling relied on immunoSEQ multiplex PCR, and the TCRdb table lists in-frame clones only, not all of them. This table holds 75,000 to 100,000 clones, more than 60% found once. Source material: PBMCs. The receptor source for this set is a man between 18 and 35 years old in good health and CMV-seropositive.

This chain uses TRBV7-9 with TRBJ1-1; maybe TRBD1 (6 bases). There are 14 residues in the CDR3. Trimming left V 3 bases short and J 1 base short, with 9 bases between. The germline V gene encodes CDR1 SEHNR and CDR2 FQNEAQ (reference sequence). CDR3 nucleotides: TGTGCCAGCAGCTTTTTGGACAGGAACACTGAAGCTTTCTTT. It is translated as CASSFLDRNTEAFF.

Of note for this clone: A junction boundary mismatches the germline segment, possibly from a read error. V gene TRBV7-8 combines with J gene TRBJ2-3; D is perhaps TRBD2 (7 bases). Looked up from germline, CDR1 is SGHVS and CDR2 is FQNEAQ. There are 16 residues in the CDR3. The chain's CDR3 is CASRFGRGGSTDTQYF. DNA for the CDR3: TGTGCCAGCCGCTTTGGCAGGGGAGGGAGCACAGATACGCAGTATTTT.

CDR3 DNA: TGCGCCAGCAGCTACAACCAAGAGACCCAGTACTTC. The encoded protein is CASSYNQETQYF. The chain joins TRBV5-1 to TRBJ2-5; D is unclear. The CDR3 spans 12 residues. The germline V gene encodes CDR1 SGHRS and CDR2 YFSETQ. V lost 3 bases, J lost 0 bases, and 3 bases lay in between. Based on the CDR3 plus reference TRBV5-1 and TRBJ2-5, the full variable domain is KAGVTQTPRYLIKTRGQQVTLSCSPISGHRSVSWYQQTPGQGLQFLFEYFSETQRNKGNFPGRFSGRQFSNSRSEMNVSTLELGDSALYLCASSYNQETQYFGPGTRLLVL.

This CDR3 is CASSLQGRKGNTIYF. In nucleotides, the CDR3 is TGTGCCAGCAGCTTGCAGGGTCGGAAAGGAAACACCATATATTTT. The V call is TRBV5-4, the J call TRBJ1-3; weak D call: TRBD1 (5 bases). The CDR3 is made up of 15 amino acids. Trimming stripped 1 base from V and 4 bases from J, with 12 bases between. The germline CDR1 and CDR2 sequences are SGHNT and YYREEE (reference sequence).

This CDR3 reads CASSLGVAYNEQFF. CDR3 in DNA: TGTGCCAGCAGCTTGGGGGTAGCTTACAATGAGCAGTTCTTC. The chain recombines TRBV5-5 with TRBJ2-1; D call uncertain. Germline lookup yields CDR1 SGHKS and CDR2 YYEKEE (reference sequence). Between the trimmed V and J ends, which lost 0 bases and 4 bases, there was a span of 8 bases. This CDR3 region has 14 residues.

This chain connects TRBV2 to TRBJ2-7; TRBD1 agrees at 8 bases. The CDR3 has 14 residues. Trimming removed 6 bases from V and 2 bases from J; junction bases left unmatched: 6. Looked up from germline, CDR1 is SNHLY and CDR2 is FYNNEI. The CDR3 bases are TGTGCCAGCAGAGACGGGACAGGTCCCTACGAGCAGTACTTC. Translation: CASRDGTGPYEQYF.

The chain uses TRBV2 and TRBJ2-7; 9 nucleotides agree with TRBD1. The CDR3 runs 15 residues. V was clipped by 4 bases and J by 6 bases; unmatched bases: 10. The germline V gene has CDR1 SNHLY and CDR2 FYNNEI. The CDR3 loop reads CASSVTGTGKFEQYF. CDR3 DNA sequence: TGTGCCAGCAGTGTGACGGGGACAGGGAAGTTCGAGCAGTACTTC.

This chain joins TRBV30 and TRBJ1-6; 7 bases match TRBD1. V gave up 5 bases and J gave up 1 base; unmatched junction bases: 2. The CDR3 is 14 residues long. Per germline, CDR1 GTSNPN and CDR2 SVGIG (reference sequence). The CDR3 sequence is CAWLQGSYNSPLHF. DNA for the CDR3: TGTGCCTGGTTACAGGGGTCCTATAATTCACCCCTCCACTTT.

As regards this clone: No conserved phenylalanine or tryptophan is present at the end of the CDR3, so a read error is the likely explanation. CDR3 coding DNA: TGTGCCAGCAACTTGGCAGGGGGAAGTGAAAAACTGTTTGTT. Protein: CASNLAGGSEKLFV. The V call is TRBV6-6, the J call TRBJ1-4; 7 nucleotides align to TRBD1. CDR3 size: 14 residues. J was trimmed by 7 bases and V by 7 bases; bases with no gene match: 9. Germline lookup yields CDR1 MNHNY and CDR2 SVGAGI (reference sequence).

This clone was detected only a few times. The rearrangement links TRBV6-1 to TRBJ2-5; tentative D call: TRBD1 (5 bases). There are 12 residues in the CDR3. The V gene's germline CDR1 is MNHNS and CDR2 SASEGT. Trimming shortened V by 3 bases and J by 5 bases, and 7 bases separated the two germline ends. The CDR3 bases are TGTGCCAGCAGTGAGGGGCGCGAGACCCAGTACTTC. It translates to CASSEGRETQYF.

This clone came up a few times. The chain combines TRBV18 with TRBJ2-2, with D possibly TRBD2 on 5 matching bases. Looked up from germline, CDR1 is KGHSH and CDR2 is LQKENI. Deletions cut 3 bases from V and 3 bases from J, with 11 bases between. The CDR3 length is 15 residues. CDR3 protein: CASSPRGPDTGELFF. CDR3 bases: TGTGCCAGCTCACCCCGAGGGCCGGACACCGGGGAGCTGTTTTTT.

This sequence joins TRBV6-1 and TRBJ2-5, with a weak D call TRBD2 (6 bases). The CDR3 length is 13 residues. The V gene lost 7 bases and the J gene lost 5 bases, with 14 bases spanning the gap. Looked up from germline, CDR1 is MNHNS and CDR2 is SASEGT. Here the CDR3 reads CASIPEGSETQYF. In DNA form, the CDR3 reads TGTGCCAGCATTCCGGAGGGATCGGAGACCCAGTACTTC.

The chain is built from TRBV7-2 and TRBJ2-7; 8 bases map to TRBD2. The CDR3 spans 13 residues. The ends lost 5 bases at V and 5 bases at J; junction bases unmatched: 5. Germline-derived CDR1 and CDR2 are SGHTA and FQGNSA. The CDR3 reads CASSRLARDEQYF. The CDR3 coding sequence is TGTGCCAGCAGCAGACTAGCGAGGGACGAGCAGTACTTC.

This clone was counted a few times. V usage is TRBV28 and J usage is TRBJ1-1; 8 bases agree with TRBD1. With 4 bases clipped from V and 6 bases from J, the junction kept 7 bases outside the gene matches. The CDR3 has 14 residues. Germline assignment: CDR1 MDHEN and CDR2 SYDVKM. CDR3 bases: TGTGCCAGCAGTTACAGGGGGTTCGCCGCTGAAGCTTTCTTT. This codes for CASSYRGFAAEAFF.

This clone appeared a few times. The chain has TRBV5-5 and TRBJ1-6; 7 bases match TRBD1. Per the germline V gene, CDR1 is SGHKS and CDR2 is YYEKEE (reference sequence). V trimming: 4 bases; J trimming: 7 bases; junction bases outside the gene matches: 8. This CDR3 is built from 15 residues. The CDR3 region has the DNA TGTGCCAGCAGCCTATATGGGACAGAAAATTCACCCCTCCACTTT. Translating gives CASSLYGTENSPLHF. The complete variable domain, with remaining parts taken from reference TRBV5-5 and TRBJ1-6, reads DAGVTQSPTHLIKTRGQQVTLRCSPISGHKSVSWYQQVLGQGPQFIFQYYEKEERGRGNFPDRFSARQFPNYSSELNVNALLLGDSALYLCASSLYGTENSPLHFGNGTRLTVT.

The chain links TRBV7-9 to TRBJ2-2; maybe TRBD1 (6 bases). This CDR3 spans 15 amino acids. Per the germline V gene, CDR1 is SEHNR and CDR2 is FQNEAQ (reference sequence). Trimming took 4 bases from V and 2 from J, leaving 11 bases between them. The CDR3 bases are TGTGCCAGCAGCTCGTCGGACAGAAACACCGGGGAGCTGTTTTTT. Translating gives CASSSSDRNTGELFF.

The chain couples TRBV25-1 to TRBJ2-3; maybe TRBD2 (6 bases). The V gene's germline CDR1 is MGHDK and CDR2 SYGVNS. The CDR3 has 15 amino acids. Trimming took 7 bases from V and 1 from J, leaving 15 bases between them. The CDR3 DNA is TGTGCCAGCACCCCGGCCGGGGGAGGCACAGATACGCAGTATTTT. It translates to CASTPAGGGTDTQYF.

The chain has TRBV10-3 and TRBJ1-1; 10 bases are shared with TRBD1. V trimming: 2 bases; J trimming: 2 bases; junction bases outside the gene matches: 11. CDR1 ENHRY and CDR2 SYGVKD come from the germline V gene. The CDR3 has 18 residues. For the CDR3, the DNA is TGTGCCATCAGTGAGCTAGACAGGGGGCGTACGCAAAACACTGAAGCTTTCTTT. The encoded protein is CAISELDRGRTQNTEAFF.

The sample holds a few counts of this clone. The V call is TRBV18, the J call TRBJ1-4; 9 positions agree with TRBD1. Trimming took 5 bases from V and 8 from J; bases not matched to a gene: 6. Germline CDR1 is KGHSH and CDR2 is LQKENI. This CDR3 is built from 14 residues. CDR3 region: CASSSDRGWEKLFF. The CDR3 DNA sequence: TGTGCCAGCTCATCGGACAGGGGTTGGGAAAAACTGTTTTTT.

V usage is TRBV2 and J usage is TRBJ1-5; D remains unclear. The CDR3 runs to 14 residues. Germline assignment: CDR1 SNHLY and CDR2 FYNNEI. V was trimmed by 8 bases and J by 3 bases, leaving 14 bases between them. The CDR3 DNA reads as TGTGCCAGCTCCCCGCGGATCCCCAATCAGCCCCAGCATTTT. Encoded protein: CASSPRIPNQPQHF.

The chain couples TRBV27 to TRBJ2-5, with 12 bases lining up with TRBD1. The V gene's germline CDR1 is MNHEY and CDR2 SMNVEV (reference sequence). The CDR3 spans 15 residues. V lost 5 bases and J lost 5; bases outside the gene matches: 6. The CDR3 loop reads CASSRDRGLRETQYF. The CDR3, as DNA: TGTGCCAGCAGTCGGGACAGGGGGCTGAGGGAGACCCAGTACTTC.

The V call is TRBV18, the J call TRBJ1-1; D gene uncertain. V lost 5 bases and J lost 1, with 14 bases in between. This CDR3 is 15 amino acids long. From germline, CDR1 is KGHSH and CDR2 LQKENI. CDR3 nucleotides: TGTGCCAGCTCAAAGAACGGACGGGAGAACACTGAAGCTTTCTTT. Amino acids: CASSKNGRENTEAFF.

A few counts support this clone. V usage is TRBV6-5 and J usage is TRBJ1-1; TRBD1 might be the D (5 bases). The germline V gene encodes CDR1 MNHEY and CDR2 SVGAGI. The germline V and J ends were trimmed by 2 bases and 5 bases, with 15 bases remaining between them. The CDR3 sequence is 15 residues long. CDR3 coding DNA: TGTGCCAGCAGTTACAGTACAGGCCCCTTAACTGAAGCTTTCTTT. This sequence encodes CASSYSTGPLTEAFF.

The CDR3 nucleotides read TGTGCCAGCAGCAAAGCGTGGCAGGTCCCCCGAAACTACAATGAGCAGTTCTTC. Encoded protein: CASSKAWQVPRNYNEQFF. The chain recombines TRBV21-1 with TRBJ2-1; the D call of TRBD1 is as the table states it, not checked on the DNA. TRBV21-1 represents a pseudogene. The CDR3 covers 18 residues.

The rearrangement links TRBV7-9 to TRBJ2-7; TRBD1 might be the D (8 bases). V lost 5 bases, J lost 5 bases, and 19 bases lay in between. Germline V gene lookup returns CDR1 SEHNR and CDR2 FQNEAQ (reference sequence). The CDR3 is made up of 15 amino acids. Here the CDR3 DNA reads TGTGCCAGCAGCCTCGGACAGGGAGGGAAAGACGAGCAGTACTTC. Translating gives CASSLGQGGKDEQYF.

This chain joins TRBV7-8 and TRBJ2-5; 7 bases line up with TRBD1. This CDR3 has 15 residues. Per germline, CDR1 SGHVS and CDR2 FQNEAQ. The V segment lost 5 bases and the J segment 5 bases; nucleotides outside the gene matches: 11. CDR3 in DNA: TGTGCCAGCAGCCCAAGGGGGCCAACGTGGGAGACCCAGTACTTC. Its translation: CASSPRGPTWETQYF.

The chain combines TRBV5-1 with TRBJ2-3, with 11 bases matching TRBD2. Germline-derived CDR1 and CDR2 are SGHRS and YFSETQ. After removal of 3 bases from V and 2 bases from J, the junction contained 5 bases not matched to a gene. The CDR3 runs to 16 residues. In DNA form, the CDR3 reads TGCGCCAGCAGCTCGATAGCGGGGGGGGCCACAGATACGCAGTATTTT. It is translated as CASSSIAGGATDTQYF. The variable domain in full, with the rest retrieved from reference TRBV5-1 and TRBJ2-3, is KAGVTQTPRYLIKTRGQQVTLSCSPISGHRSVSWYQQTPGQGLQFLFEYFSETQRNKGNFPGRFSGRQFSNSRSEMNVSTLELGDSALYLCASSSIAGGATDTQYFGPGTRLTVL.

This chain connects TRBV7-9 to TRBJ1-2; D perhaps matches TRBD1 (5 bases). This CDR3 is 14 amino acids long. Germline V gene lookup returns CDR1 SEHNR and CDR2 FQNEAQ (reference sequence). The V gene lost 5 bases and the J gene lost 0 bases, with 10 bases spanning the gap. The CDR3 DNA sequence: TGTGCCAGCAGCGCTCAGGGAACTAACTATGGCTACACCTTC. Protein: CASSAQGTNYGYTF.